Detailed here is one TCR beta chain. Its antigen remains unknown. This sequence may be a read error, since a much larger clone differs from it by one base. These data come from a study of T-cell reconstitution after alpha-beta-depleted transplantation in children. Whole-study results and caveats: One year after transplant, T-cell counts and diversity came mostly from newly produced T cells. Several patients had high TCRbeta diversity at day 60; it came from surviving recipient T cells and thymic progenitors.

Germline CDR1 MNHNS, CDR2 SASEGT. The CDR3 contains 13 residues. For TCRbeta, the library was prepared with unique molecular identifiers. TCRdb called the PCR reads again in MiXCR, with one record for every CDR3 protein. The table includes 200,000 to 250,000 distinct CDR3 sequences, roughly 11% detected once. The sequence came from a child less than two years old with acute myeloid leukemia, due to receive a stem cell transplant. This chain links TRBV6-1 with TRBJ1-2; a possible D gene is TRBD1 (5 bases). Material: PBMCs, obtained before TCRalphabeta/CD19-depleted stem cell transplant. The CDR3 sequence: CARSEEAGFGYTF. In DNA form, the CDR3 reads TGTGCCCGCAGTGAAGAAGCAGGGTTCGGCTACACCTTC.